The present TCR beta chain was sequenced within a study of cytomegalovirus exposure and HLA in healthy donors. Findings of the study overall: Links to common viral pathogens appeared, in a later analysis, for several of the most significant clusters. TCR association rates varied by HLA locus in a later analysis, with DRB1 highest and HLA-C lowest.

Healthy bone marrow donors formed the donor group. On this clone: Its matching antigen is unknown.

Primers included in the PCR were 60 Vbeta and 13 Jbeta primers. Clones were sequenced by immunoSEQ multiplex PCR, and TCRdb holds only the in-frame ones, with some missing. The sample comprises some 120,000 clones, less than 80% of which are singletons, and more than 8% rests with the top ten. Sequenced material: PBMCs. This TCR derives from a woman aged 40 to 49 in good health and CMV-seropositive.

CDR3 sequence reads: CASSSGRGGYGYTF. CDR3 in DNA: TGTGCCAGCAGCTCCGGAAGGGGGGGGTATGGCTACACCTTC. This chain uses TRBV7-2 with TRBJ1-2; maybe TRBD1 (6 bases). Germline CDR1 SGHTA, CDR2 FQGNSA. The CDR3 covers 14 residues. The germline V and J ends were trimmed by 4 bases and 5 bases, with 14 bases remaining between them. Looking up the rest from reference TRBV7-2 and TRBJ1-2 gives the full variable domain: GAGVSQSPSNKVTEKGKDVELRCDPISGHTALYWYRQSLGQGLEFLIYFQGNSAPDKSGLPSDRFSAERTGGSVSTLTIQRTQQEDSAVYLCASSSGRGGYGYTFGSGTRLTVV.